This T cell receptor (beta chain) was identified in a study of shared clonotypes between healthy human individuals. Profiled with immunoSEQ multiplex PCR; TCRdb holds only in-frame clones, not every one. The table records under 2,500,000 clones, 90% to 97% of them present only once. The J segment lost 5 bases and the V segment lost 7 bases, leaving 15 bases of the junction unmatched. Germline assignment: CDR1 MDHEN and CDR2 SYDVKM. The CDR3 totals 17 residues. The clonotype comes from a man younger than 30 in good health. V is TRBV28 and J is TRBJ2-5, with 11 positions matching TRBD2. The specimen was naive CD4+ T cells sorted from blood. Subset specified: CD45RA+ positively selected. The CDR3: CASTAPPGSGGAETQYF. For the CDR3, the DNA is TGTGCCAGCACCGCTCCCCCGGGTAGCGGGGGGGCTGAGACCCAGTACTTC.